This entry is about one TCR beta chain. Its antigen is as yet unknown. At one end the junction does not follow the germline gene, possibly because of a read error. The sample belongs to a study of glioma-infiltrating T cells. Study-level results: Gliomas, especially low-grade, showed above-expected tissue-blood divergence; non-neoplastic patients showed below.

TCR alpha and beta CDR3 regions were amplified from RNA using iRepertoire nested multiplex PCR. Input was about 100-450 ng of tissue mRNA or PBMC total RNA. MiXCR, applied by TCRdb to the multiplex PCR reads, yields one record per CDR3 protein. The table records almost 2,500 distinct CDR3 sequences, 60% to 75% of them present only once. Sequencing was carried out using glioma tissue, nonneoplastic brain tissue, or PBMCs (not recorded which). This TCR came from a human donor with low-grade glioma or glioblastoma, undergoing nonglioma brain surgery, or in good health (not recorded which).

The CDR3: CSATATGVSPLPF. DNA of the CDR3: TGCAGTGCGACCGCGACAGGGGTCTCCCCCCTCCCCTTT. This chain uses TRBV20-1 with TRBJ1-6, with 8 bases lining up with TRBD1. This CDR3 has 13 residues. Germline V gene lookup returns CDR1 DFQATT and CDR2 SNEGSKA (reference sequence).